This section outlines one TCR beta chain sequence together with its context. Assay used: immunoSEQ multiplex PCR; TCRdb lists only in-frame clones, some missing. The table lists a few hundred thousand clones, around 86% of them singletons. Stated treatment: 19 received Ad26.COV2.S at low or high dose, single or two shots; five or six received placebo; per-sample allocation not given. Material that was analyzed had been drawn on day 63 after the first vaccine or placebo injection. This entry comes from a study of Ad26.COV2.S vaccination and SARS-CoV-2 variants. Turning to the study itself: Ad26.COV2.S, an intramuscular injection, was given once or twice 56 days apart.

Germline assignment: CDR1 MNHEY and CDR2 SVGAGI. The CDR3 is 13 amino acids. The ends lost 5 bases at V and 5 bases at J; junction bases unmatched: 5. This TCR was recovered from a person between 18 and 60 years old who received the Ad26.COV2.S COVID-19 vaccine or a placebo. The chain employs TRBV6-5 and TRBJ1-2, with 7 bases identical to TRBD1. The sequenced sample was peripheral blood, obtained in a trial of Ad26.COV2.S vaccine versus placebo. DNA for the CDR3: TGTGCCAGCAGTCCCTCACAGGGGTATGGCTACACCTTC. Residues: CASSPSQGYGYTF.